The clone carrying this T cell receptor beta chain was counted a few times. Its matching antigen is unknown. This sample was taken from a study of metastatic and nonmetastatic thyroid tumors. Study summary: The comparison covered peripheral blood and tumor or nodule tissue in malignant and benign thyroid patients. Study-wide findings and caveats: Benign nodules reportedly had significantly lower TCR beta diversity than malignant thyroid tumors in blood and tumor.

Ahead of thyroid surgery, no patient had received treatment of any kind. The CDR3 is 14 residues long. The V end was cut by 0 bases, the J end by 8 bases, with 13 bases between. CDR1 and CDR2 from the germline V gene are LNHNV and YYDKDF (reference sequence). Original analysis: Researchers built a distant-metastasis classifier for papillary thyroid cancer that drew on CDR3 differences across clinicopathological groups. TCRdb reprocessed the PCR reads using MiXCR. TCRdb assigned the V and J calls; the authors' analysis was not used. The sample has about 16,000 clones; around 36% are singletons. V gene TRBV15 combines with J gene TRBJ1-2; D is ambiguous. The sequencing sample was made of tumor tissue. The clonotype was recovered from a female donor with papillary thyroid cancer or a benign thyroid nodule (not recorded which). Some clones in this sample may be carry-over from other donors' samples. In DNA form, the CDR3 reads TGTGCCACCAGCAGAGAAGTTGGTGTGGGGGGCTACACCTTC. The encoded protein is CATSREVGVGGYTF.